The rows below give T cell receptor beta chains drawn from one sample of a study of T cells after yellow fever vaccination. Each CDR3 protein is one row after TCRdb ran MiXCR on the 5' RACE reads. Of around 590,000 distinct CDR3 sequences in the sample, 12% were seen once. Sequencing was performed on PBMCs, taken on the day of the yellow fever booster vaccination. Receptors were obtained from a man aged 25 to 45 who received the YFV17D yellow fever vaccine. CDR3s include the opening cysteine and the closing phenylalanine or tryptophan. The order of the fields is J gene, clone size, V gene, CDR3 protein. Where a row states a size, it is once, few, many or the class of an expanded clone; other rows omit it.

>TRBJ2-2|few|TRBV5-1
CASSYQTGVTGELFF
>TRBJ2-7|few|TRBV15
CATQGISYEQYF
>TRBJ2-3|.|TRBV7-9
CASSSTSGGGVGTQYF
>TRBJ2-7|.|TRBV7-2
CASSLKGQTYEQYF
>TRBJ2-7|.|TRBV27
CASSLDGGGSYEQYF
>TRBJ1-2|.|TRBV12-3/TRBV12-4
CASKLRDDYGYTF
>TRBJ2-3|few|TRBV11-2
CASSLTGRRADTQYF
>TRBJ2-7|many|TRBV7-9
CASSLGRNYEQYF
>TRBJ2-2|.|TRBV19
CASSILGGPGELFF
>TRBJ2-3|many|TRBV19
CASRLIGGPDTQYF
>TRBJ2-4|few|TRBV6-1
CASSLPPGLVVSANIQYF
>TRBJ1-1|.|TRBV18
CASSPGGQANTEAFF
>TRBJ2-2|few|TRBV20-1
CSAPGLASFGELFF
>TRBJ1-1|.|TRBV5-4
CASTPLGPGNTEAFF
>TRBJ1-3|.|TRBV28
CASIPRAGDTLSGNTIYF
>TRBJ2-5|few|TRBV5-4
CASSLGPGEQETQYF
>TRBJ2-1|.|TRBV18
CASSAPSSAEQFF
>TRBJ2-1|few|TRBV27
CASSISLHEQFF
>TRBJ1-1|few|TRBV5-4
CASSWGRENTEAFF
>TRBJ2-1|few|TRBV20-1
CSARGLTPYNEQFF
>TRBJ1-1|few|TRBV5-1
CASSLAMGSMNTEAFF
>TRBJ2-2|few|TRBV15
CATSRGTGYTGELFF
>TRBJ2-3|few|TRBV10-3
CAIRRNSGGTDTQYF
>TRBJ2-4|.|TRBV7-2
CASSSPLGDIQYF
>TRBJ2-7|.|TRBV20-1
CSATRFGRSYEQYF
>TRBJ2-6|.|TRBV5-1
CASSLPVGGSGTGANVLTF
>TRBJ2-7|few|TRBV11-2
CASSLGPRDATRGYEQYF
>TRBJ2-3|few|TRBV20-1
CSAAHPGRVSSDTQYF
>TRBJ1-6|.|TRBV7-8
CASSLAHLERLNSPLHF
>TRBJ2-7|few|TRBV6-2/TRBV6-3
CASSPQGRLSYEQYF
>TRBJ2-7|many|TRBV6-2/TRBV6-3
CASSYGDIYEQYF
>TRBJ1-4|.|TRBV6-1
CASSPGTGTNEKLFF
>TRBJ2-1|few|TRBV5-4
CASSDGLPTYNEQFF
>TRBJ2-6|few|TRBV28
CASSLGEYGANVLTF
>TRBJ1-3|few|TRBV19
CASSITRQDTIYF
>TRBJ2-7|few|TRBV6-2/TRBV6-3
CASSNFWEQYF
>TRBJ1-4|.|TRBV25-1
CASSERSGLNEKLFF
>TRBJ2-4|.|TRBV28
CASTPQGRKNIQYF
>TRBJ2-3|.|TRBV27
CASSKRQIPDTQYF
>TRBJ2-1|.|TRBV11-3
CASSLGPGGHNEQFF
>TRBJ2-6|.|TRBV7-2
CASSESAGGVGANVLTF
>TRBJ2-7|.|TRBV27
CASSRQGLEYEQYF
>TRBJ1-1|.|TRBV28
CASSPGDRVDTEAFF
>TRBJ2-7|.|TRBV3-1
CASSQGVFTTLYEQYF
>TRBJ2-3|.|TRBV3-1
CASSQPAGGRNTQYF
>TRBJ2-7|few|TRBV5-1
CASSPSRASYEQYF